The following is a T cell receptor beta chain sequence with its context. No antigen is known for it. This specimen comes from a study of beta chain features in type 1 diabetes. Study results and limitations: Whether TCRB rearrangement is influenced by HLA type went unresolved here. Lower insertion and higher deletion counts appeared at VDJ junctions in type 1 diabetes patients. Across all four CD4+ subsets, people with type 1 diabetes showed modestly shorter TCRB CDR3s.

As every portion of the isolated RNA was reverse transcribed, the sequencing read expressed TCRB transcripts. Method: immunoSEQ multiplex PCR; TCRdb's copy keeps in-frame clones and lacks some. The repertoire has 640,000 or so clones, around 15% of them found once; the top ten carry 0.04%. V shed 3 bases, J shed 6 bases, and the junction held 9 bases outside the gene matches. This CDR3 comprises 15 residues. Germline V CDR1 and CDR2: KGHSH, LQKENI. Sequenced sample: naive CD4+ T cells from blood. This chain uses TRBV18 with TRBJ1-2; 8 bases align to TRBD1. The origin of this receptor is a man younger than 35 with type 1 diabetes. CDR3 protein: CASSPPGQEWNGYTF. DNA for the CDR3: TGTGCCAGCTCACCTCCGGGACAGGAATGGAATGGCTACACCTTC.